A single sample gave rise to the 10 T cell receptor beta chains below, sequenced in a study of CD8+ T cells in alopecia areata. Reverse transcription of extracted RNA yielded cDNA, which provided the sequencing template. Repertoires were generated with immunoSEQ multiplex PCR, while TCRdb's copy carries only in-frame clones and drops some. The sample lists over 150,000 clones, around 60% occurring once. As for treatment: oral pan-JAK inhibitor, 5-10 mg twice daily. Source: CD4+ T cells sorted from blood, taken at week 4, from a patient treated with tofacitinib. These receptors were collected from a human donor with alopecia areata.

This chain joins TRBV6-5 and TRBJ1-1; D remains ambiguous. CDR1 is MNHEY, CDR2 SVGAGI, per germline. The CDR3 contains 11 residues. V was trimmed by 3 bases and J by 8 bases, leaving 7 bases between them. The CDR3 coding sequence is TGTGCCAGCAGTTATTTTGAGGAAGCTTTCTTT. Its translation: CASSYFEEAFF.

This clone was observed a handful of times. J is TRBJ2-1 and V is TRBV25-1; 7 bases align to TRBD1. The length of the CDR3 is 13 residues. The V gene end was trimmed by 4 bases and the J gene end by 8 bases; junction bases not matched to a gene: 5. The germline V gene encodes CDR1 MGHDK and CDR2 SYGVNS. CDR3 nucleotide sequence: TGTGCCAGCAGTGCCCCAACAGGGGATGAGCAGTTCTTC. It is translated as CASSAPTGDEQFF.

CDR3 in amino acids: CAWSGVQAFF. As DNA, the CDR3 is TGTGCCTGGTCAGGTGTGCAGGCTTTCTTT. V gene TRBV30 combines with J gene TRBJ1-1; unclear D gene. Trimming removed 5 bases from V and 11 bases from J, with 12 bases in between. This CDR3 is built from 10 residues. Germline V gene sequence: CDR1 GTSNPN, CDR2 SVGIG (reference sequence).

The chain recombines TRBV14 with TRBJ2-7; unclear D gene. V was shortened by 2 bases and J by 6 bases, with 11 bases between the two germline ends. Germline lookup yields CDR1 SGHDN and CDR2 FVKESK. There are 13 residues in the CDR3. The CDR3 DNA sequence: TGTGCCAGCAGCCAAAACGGGTTTGGCGAGCAGTACTTC. Translation gives CASSQNGFGEQYF.

The chain links TRBV5-1 to TRBJ2-6; D is uncertain. Germline assignment: CDR1 SGHRS and CDR2 YFSETQ. With 4 bases removed from V and 2 bases from J, the gap between germline ends came to 7 bases. This CDR3 has 14 residues. Here the CDR3 reads CASSGTPGANVLTF. CDR3 DNA: TGCGCCAGCAGCGGAACACCTGGGGCCAACGTCCTGACTTTC.

The chain recombines TRBV10-3 with TRBJ1-5; no definite D call. The CDR3 consists of 15 residues. Trimming removed 0 bases at V and 7 bases at J, with 13 bases between. Germline lookup yields CDR1 ENHRY and CDR2 SYGVKD. CDR3 DNA: TGTGCCATCAGTGAGTCCGGGAGTTTGGGGCAGCCCCAGCATTTT. Protein sequence: CAISESGSLGQPQHF.

V usage is TRBV4-1 and J usage is TRBJ2-1; unclear D gene. Per germline, CDR1 MGHRA and CDR2 YSYEKL. This CDR3 has 13 amino acids. V was pared by 0 bases and J by 5 bases, with 5 bases between. The CDR3 bases are TGCGCCAGCAGCCAAGATCCTGACAATGAGCAGTTCTTC. Its translation: CASSQDPDNEQFF.

The rearrangement uses TRBV30 and TRBJ2-4, with TRBD2 as a possible D gene (6 bases). Germline V gene sequence: CDR1 GTSNPN, CDR2 SVGIG (reference sequence). This CDR3 is 16 amino acids long. Between the trimmed V and J ends, which lost 4 bases and 4 bases, there was a span of 20 bases. Here the CDR3 reads CAWTFPPTSRKNIQYF. The CDR3 DNA is TGTGCCTGGACCTTCCCCCCGACTAGTCGTAAAAACATTCAGTACTTC.

This chain connects TRBV9 to TRBJ2-2; D not certain. V was cut by 2 bases and J by 6 bases, with 8 bases left in between. This CDR3 is 13 amino acids long. Germline values: CDR1 SGDLS, CDR2 YYNGEE. Written as DNA, the CDR3 is TGTGCCAGCAGCGTCTGGCGGTCCGGGGAGCTGTTTTTT. Translation: CASSVWRSGELFF.

The chain links TRBV30 to TRBJ2-3; 9 nucleotides align to TRBD2. This CDR3 is built from 13 residues. J was trimmed by 4 bases and V by 8 bases; bases with no gene match: 7. Germline V CDR1 and CDR2: GTSNPN, SVGIG (reference sequence). CDR3 DNA: TGTGCCCGCGGTAGCGGGAGATCAGATACGCAGTATTTT. The encoded protein is CARGSGRSDTQYF.